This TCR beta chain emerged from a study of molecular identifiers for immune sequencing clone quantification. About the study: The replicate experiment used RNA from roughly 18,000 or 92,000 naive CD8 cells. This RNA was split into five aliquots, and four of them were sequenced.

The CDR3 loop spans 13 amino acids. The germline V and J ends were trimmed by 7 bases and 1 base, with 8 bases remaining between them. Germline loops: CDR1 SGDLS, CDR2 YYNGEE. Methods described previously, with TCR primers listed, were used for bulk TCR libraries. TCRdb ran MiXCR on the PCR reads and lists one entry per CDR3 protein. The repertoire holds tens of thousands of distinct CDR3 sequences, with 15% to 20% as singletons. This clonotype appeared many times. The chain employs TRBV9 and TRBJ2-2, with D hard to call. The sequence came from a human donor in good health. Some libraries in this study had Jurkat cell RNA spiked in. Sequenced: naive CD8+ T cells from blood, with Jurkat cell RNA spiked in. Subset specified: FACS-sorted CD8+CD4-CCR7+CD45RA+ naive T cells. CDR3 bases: TGTGCCAGCGGTTCCCAGAACACCGGGGAGCTGTTTTTT. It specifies CASGSQNTGELFF.